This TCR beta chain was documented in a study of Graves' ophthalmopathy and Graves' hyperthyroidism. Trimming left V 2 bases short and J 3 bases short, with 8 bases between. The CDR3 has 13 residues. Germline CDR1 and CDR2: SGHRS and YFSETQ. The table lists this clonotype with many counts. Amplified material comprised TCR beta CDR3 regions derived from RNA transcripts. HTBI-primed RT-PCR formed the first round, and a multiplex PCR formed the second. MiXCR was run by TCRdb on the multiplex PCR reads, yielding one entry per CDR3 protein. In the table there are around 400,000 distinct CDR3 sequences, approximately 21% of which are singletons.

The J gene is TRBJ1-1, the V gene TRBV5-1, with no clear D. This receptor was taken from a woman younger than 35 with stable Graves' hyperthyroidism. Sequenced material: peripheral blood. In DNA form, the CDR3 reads TGCGCCAGCAGCTTATCTATGGACACTGAAGCTTTCTTT. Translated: CASSLSMDTEAFF.